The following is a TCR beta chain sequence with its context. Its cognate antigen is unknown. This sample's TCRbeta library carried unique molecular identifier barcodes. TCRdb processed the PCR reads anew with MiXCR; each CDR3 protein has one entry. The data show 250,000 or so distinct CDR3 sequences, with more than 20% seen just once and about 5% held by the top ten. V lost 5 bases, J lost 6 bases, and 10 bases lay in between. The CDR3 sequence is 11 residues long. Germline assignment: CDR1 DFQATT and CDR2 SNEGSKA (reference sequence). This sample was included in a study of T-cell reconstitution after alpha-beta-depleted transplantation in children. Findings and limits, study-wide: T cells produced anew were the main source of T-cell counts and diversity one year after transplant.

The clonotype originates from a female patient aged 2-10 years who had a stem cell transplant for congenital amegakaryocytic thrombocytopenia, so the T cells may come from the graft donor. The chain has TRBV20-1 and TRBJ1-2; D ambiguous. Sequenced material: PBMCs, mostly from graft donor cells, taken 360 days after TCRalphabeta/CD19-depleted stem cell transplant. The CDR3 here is CSAPRGNGYTF. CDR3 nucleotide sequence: TGCAGTGCTCCCCGGGGTAATGGCTACACCTTC.